This T cell receptor (beta chain) is from a study of OX40 agonist ivuxolimab in advanced cancers. The V gene's germline CDR1 is ENHRY and CDR2 SYGVKD. The CDR3 has 17 amino acids. V dropped 0 bases and J dropped 5; count of bases not matched to a gene: 10. TCRdb's copy holds only in-frame clones and misses some; the assay was immunoSEQ multiplex PCR. Of approximately 70,000 clones in the sample, 88% were seen once. This clone was observed a single time. Cycle 7 day 1, cycle 4 day 1, and baseline were the timepoints at which blood was sampled. This chain links TRBV10-3 with TRBJ2-1; TRBD1 matches at 7 bases. The TCR sequence derives from an adult with an advanced solid tumor such as melanoma, head and neck, liver or kidney cancer. The sample here was CD4+ or CD8+ T cells sorted from blood, taken in a trial of the OX40 agonist ivuxolimab. The CDR3 bases are TGTGCCATCAGTGAGTCGAATCATGGACAGGTGGACAATGAGCAGTTCTTC. Protein: CAISESNHGQVDNEQFF.